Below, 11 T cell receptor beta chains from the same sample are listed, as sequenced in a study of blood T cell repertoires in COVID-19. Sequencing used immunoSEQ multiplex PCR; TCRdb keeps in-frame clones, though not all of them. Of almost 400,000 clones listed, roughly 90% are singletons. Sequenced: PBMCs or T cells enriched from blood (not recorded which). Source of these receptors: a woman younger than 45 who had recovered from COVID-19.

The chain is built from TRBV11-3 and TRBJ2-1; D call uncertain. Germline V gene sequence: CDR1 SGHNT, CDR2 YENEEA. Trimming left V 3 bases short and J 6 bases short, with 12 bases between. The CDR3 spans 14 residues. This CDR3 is CASSLRSGSNEQFF. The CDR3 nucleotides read TGTGCCAGCAGCTTGAGGAGTGGGTCCAATGAGCAGTTCTTC.

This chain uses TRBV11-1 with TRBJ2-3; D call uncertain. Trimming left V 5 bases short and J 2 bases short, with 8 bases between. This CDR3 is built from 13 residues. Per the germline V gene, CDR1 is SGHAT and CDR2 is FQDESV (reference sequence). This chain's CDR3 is CASSTRPTDTQYF. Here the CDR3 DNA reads TGTGCCAGCAGCACTCGCCCCACAGATACGCAGTATTTT. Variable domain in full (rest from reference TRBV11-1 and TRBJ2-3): EAEVAQSPRYKITEKSQAVAFWCDPISGHATLYWYRQILGQGPELLVQFQDESVVDDSQLPKDRFSAERLKGVDSTLKIQPAELGDSAMYLCASSTRPTDTQYFGPGTRLTVL.

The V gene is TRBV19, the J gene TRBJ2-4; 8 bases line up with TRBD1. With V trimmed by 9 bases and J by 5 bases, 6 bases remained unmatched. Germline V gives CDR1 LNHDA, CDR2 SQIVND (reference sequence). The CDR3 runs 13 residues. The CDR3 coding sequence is TGTGCCAGCCCCCGGGACAGGCAAAACATTCAGTACTTC. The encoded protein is CASPRDRQNIQYF.

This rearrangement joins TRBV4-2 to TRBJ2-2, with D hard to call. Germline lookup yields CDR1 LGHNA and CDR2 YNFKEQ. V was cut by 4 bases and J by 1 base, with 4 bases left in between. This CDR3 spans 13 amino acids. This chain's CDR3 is CASSPLNTGELFF. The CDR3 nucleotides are TGTGCCAGCAGCCCCTTGAACACCGGGGAGCTGTTTTTT.

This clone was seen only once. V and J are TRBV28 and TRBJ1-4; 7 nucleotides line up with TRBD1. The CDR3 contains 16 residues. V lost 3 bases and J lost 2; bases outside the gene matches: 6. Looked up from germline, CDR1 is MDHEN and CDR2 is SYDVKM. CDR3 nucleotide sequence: TGTGCCAGCAGTTTCGACAGGGTAAAGACTAATGAAAAACTGTTTTTT. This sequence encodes CASSFDRVKTNEKLFF.

The CDR3 spells CASSESGHNEQFF. The CDR3 coding sequence is TGCGCCAGCAGTGAGTCGGGGCACAATGAGCAGTTCTTC. The rearrangement links TRBV10-1 to TRBJ2-1; tentative D call: TRBD1 (5 bases). V was cut by 0 bases and J by 5 bases, with 5 bases left in between. The length of the CDR3 is 13 residues. Germline CDR1 reads WNHNN; CDR2 reads SYGVQD (reference sequence).

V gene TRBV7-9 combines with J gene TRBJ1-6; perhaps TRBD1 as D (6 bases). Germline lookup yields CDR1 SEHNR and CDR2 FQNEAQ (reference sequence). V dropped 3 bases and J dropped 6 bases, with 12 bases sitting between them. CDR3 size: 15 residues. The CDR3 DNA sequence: TGTGCCAGCAGCTTGGGAGGGGGTGGTAATTCACCCCTCCACTTT. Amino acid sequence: CASSLGGGGNSPLHF. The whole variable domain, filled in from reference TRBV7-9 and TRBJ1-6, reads DTGVSQNPRHKITKRGQNVTFRCDPISEHNRLYWYRQTLGQGPEFLTYFQNEAQLEKSRLLSDRFSAERPKGSFSTLEIQRTEQGDSAMYLCASSLGGGGNSPLHFGNGTRLTVT.

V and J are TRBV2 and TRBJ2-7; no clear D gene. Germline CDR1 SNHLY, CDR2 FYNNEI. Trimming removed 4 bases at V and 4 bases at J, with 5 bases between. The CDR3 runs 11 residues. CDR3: CASSGLYEQYF. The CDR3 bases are TGTGCCAGCAGTGGACTTTACGAGCAGTACTTC. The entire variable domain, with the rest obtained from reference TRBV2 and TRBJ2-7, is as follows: EPEVTQTPSHQVTQMGQEVILRCVPISNHLYFYWYRQILGQKVEFLVSFYNNEISEKSEIFDDQFSVERPDGSNFTLKIRSTKLEDSAMYFCASSGLYEQYFGPGTRLTVT.

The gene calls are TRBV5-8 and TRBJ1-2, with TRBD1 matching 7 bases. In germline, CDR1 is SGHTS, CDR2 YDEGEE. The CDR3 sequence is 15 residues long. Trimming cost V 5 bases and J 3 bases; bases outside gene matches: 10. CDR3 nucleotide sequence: TGTGCCAGCAGACCTTACGGGACAGCAGACTATGGCTACACCTTC. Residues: CASRPYGTADYGYTF. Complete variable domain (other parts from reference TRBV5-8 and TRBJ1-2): EAGVTQSPTHLIKTRGQQATLRCSPISGHTSVYWYQQALGLGLQFLLWYDEGEERNRGNFPPRFSGRQFPNYSSELNVNALELEDSALYLCASRPYGTADYGYTFGSGTRLTVV.

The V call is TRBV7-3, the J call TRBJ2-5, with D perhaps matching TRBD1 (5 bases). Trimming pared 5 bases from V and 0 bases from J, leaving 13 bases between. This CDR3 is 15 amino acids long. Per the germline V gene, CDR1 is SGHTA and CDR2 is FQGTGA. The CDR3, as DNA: TGTGCCAGCAGCCCGACGACAGCGTACCAAGAGACCCAGTACTTC. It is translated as CASSPTTAYQETQYF. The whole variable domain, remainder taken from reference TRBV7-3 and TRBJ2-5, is GAGVSQTPSNKVTEKGKYVELRCDPISGHTALYWYRQSLGQGPEFLIYFQGTGAADDSGLPNDRFFAVRPEGSVSTLKIQRTERGDSAVYLCASSPTTAYQETQYFGPGTRLLVL.

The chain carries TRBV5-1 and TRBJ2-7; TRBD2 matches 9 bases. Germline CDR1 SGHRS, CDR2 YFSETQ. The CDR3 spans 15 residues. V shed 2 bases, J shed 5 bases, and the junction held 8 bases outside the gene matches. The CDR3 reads CASSLPGLAGNEQYF. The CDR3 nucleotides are TGCGCCAGCAGCTTACCGGGACTAGCAGGGAACGAGCAGTACTTC.